The 15 T cell receptor beta chains below all came from one sample that was sequenced in a study of T-cell reconstitution after alpha-beta-depleted transplantation in children. Molecular barcoding with unique molecular identifiers was used for the TCRbeta library. TCRdb used MiXCR to reprocess the PCR reads, holding one entry per CDR3 protein. The sample contains a few hundred thousand distinct CDR3 sequences, 9% to 10% of which appear only once. The starting material was PBMCs from the stem cell graft donor, obtained from the stem cell graft. The source is a human donor who donated a stem cell graft to a child with SCID.

This clonotype was observed a few times. V usage is TRBV1 and J usage is TRBJ2-7. TRBV1 is shown as a pseudogene. The CDR3 spans 12 residues. The CDR3 DNA follows: TGCACCAGCAGCCAAGACCTGGACGAGCAGTACTTC. Amino acids: CTSSQDLDEQYF.

This clonotype was seen ten or more times. The chain has TRBV7-2 and TRBJ2-4; a possible D gene is TRBD2 (5 bases). The CDR3 length is 14 residues. V lost 5 bases and J 5 bases, leaving 13 bases between the germline ends. Germline assignment: CDR1 SGHTA and CDR2 FQGNSA. The CDR3 here is CASSDRGRQNIQYF. As DNA, the CDR3 is TGTGCCAGCAGCGACCGGGGAAGACAAAACATTCAGTACTTC. Looking up the rest from reference TRBV7-2 and TRBJ2-4 gives the full variable domain: GAGVSQSPSNKVTEKGKDVELRCDPISGHTALYWYRQSLGQGLEFLIYFQGNSAPDKSGLPSDRFSAERTGGSVSTLTIQRTQQEDSAVYLCASSDRGRQNIQYFGAGTRLSVL.

This clonotype has ten or more counts. J is TRBJ2-1 and V is TRBV27; D might be TRBD1 (6 bases). The CDR3 contains 14 residues. Germline loops: CDR1 MNHEY, CDR2 SMNVEV (reference sequence). Trimming removed 6 bases from V and 0 bases from J, with 9 bases in between. The CDR3 protein is CASREGGSYNEQFF. The CDR3 coding sequence is TGTGCCAGCAGAGAAGGGGGCTCCTACAATGAGCAGTTCTTC.

This clonotype occurred many times. This chain joins TRBV7-6 and TRBJ1-1; 7 bases agree with TRBD1. V gave up 0 bases and J gave up 1 base; unmatched junction bases: 8. The CDR3 loop spans 17 amino acids. Germline V CDR1 and CDR2: SGHVS, FNYEAQ. The CDR3 bases are TGTGCCAGCAGCTTAGCCCCCAGGGGGGGTGGGAACACTGAAGCTTTCTTT. This gives the protein CASSLAPRGGGNTEAFF.

This clonotype was counted between two and nine times. V gene TRBV5-1 combines with J gene TRBJ2-7; maybe TRBD1 (6 bases). Germline CDR1 SGHRS, CDR2 YFSETQ. The CDR3 extends over 14 amino acids. The V end was cut by 3 bases, the J end by 0 bases, with 10 bases between. In DNA, the CDR3 is TGCGCCAGCAGCTCCAACAGGGACTCCTACGAGCAGTACTTC. Amino acids: CASSSNRDSYEQYF. The entire variable domain, with the rest obtained from reference TRBV5-1 and TRBJ2-7, is as follows: KAGVTQTPRYLIKTRGQQVTLSCSPISGHRSVSWYQQTPGQGLQFLFEYFSETQRNKGNFPGRFSGRQFSNSRSEMNVSTLELGDSALYLCASSSNRDSYEQYFGPGTRLTVT.

The sample holds many counts of this clonotype. V usage is TRBV7-9 and J usage is TRBJ1-2, with D unclear. Trimming took 3 bases from V and 6 from J, leaving 8 bases between them. The CDR3 is made up of 12 amino acids. The germline CDR1 and CDR2 sequences are SEHNR and FQNEAQ (reference sequence). CDR3 sequence (DNA): TGTGCCAGCAGCTTTACCGGGCATGGCTACACCTTC. It codes for CASSFTGHGYTF.

This clonotype was seen more than once but under ten times. The chain uses TRBV20-1 and TRBJ2-2, with a tentative D call TRBD1 (5 bases). Germline assignment: CDR1 DFQATT and CDR2 SNEGSKA (reference sequence). The length of the CDR3 is 15 residues. Trimming removed 1 base from V and 1 base from J, with 10 bases in between. The CDR3 coding sequence is TGCAGTGCTAGAGTAGCAGGGCGGAACACCGGGGAGCTGTTTTTT. Protein: CSARVAGRNTGELFF.

Ten or more counts support this clonotype. The V call is TRBV5-1, the J call TRBJ1-1, with TRBD1 as a possible D gene (5 bases). CDR1 is SGHRS, CDR2 YFSETQ, per germline. There are 14 residues in the CDR3. The V end was cut by 2 bases, the J end by 3 bases, with 11 bases between. In nucleotides, the CDR3 is TGCGCCAGCAGCTTTCTGCCGGGGCACACTGAAGCTTTCTTT. Encoded protein: CASSFLPGHTEAFF.

This clonotype was counted between two and nine times. The rearrangement links TRBV12-3 or TRBV12-4 to TRBJ2-2; 8 bases line up with TRBD1. The junction had 6 bases not matched to a gene; V was cut back by 2 bases and J by 1 base. The CDR3 has 17 amino acids. The CDR3 sequence: CASSLPAGQGNTGELFF. The CDR3 DNA reads TGTGCCAGCAGTTTACCTGCAGGACAGGGGAACACCGGGGAGCTGTTTTTT.

This clonotype was seen ten or more times. J is TRBJ1-3 and V is TRBV20-1; TRBD1 aligns across 7 bases. Germline V gene data show CDR1 as DFQATT and CDR2 as SNEGSKA (reference sequence). The CDR3 is made up of 15 amino acids. V gave up 5 bases and J gave up 0 bases; unmatched junction bases: 7. The CDR3 spells CSAPDRNSSGNTIYF. The CDR3 DNA sequence: TGCAGTGCTCCGGACAGGAACTCCTCTGGAAACACCATATATTTT.

The rearrangement links TRBV21-1 to TRBJ2-7; no DNA check was done on the table's D call, TRBD1. TRBV21-1 is labeled a pseudogene. This CDR3 is built from 14 residues. The CDR3 loop is CASSSKGRNYEQYF. The CDR3 DNA follows: TGTGCCAGCAGCTCAAAGGGACGGAACTACGAGCAGTACTTC.

This clonotype was seen at least ten times. The V gene is TRBV7-8, the J gene TRBJ2-3; D possibly corresponds to TRBD2 (5 bases). Trimming took 2 bases from V and 2 from J, leaving 11 bases between them. The CDR3 length is 15 residues. The germline V gene encodes CDR1 SGHVS and CDR2 FQNEAQ. In nucleotides, the CDR3 is TGTGCCAGCAGCTTACGCCGGACTCTCACAGATACGCAGTATTTT. Its protein is CASSLRRTLTDTQYF. Full variable domain (outside the CDR3, taken from reference TRBV7-8 and TRBJ2-3): GAGVSQSPRYKVAKRGQDVALRCDPISGHVSLFWYQQALGQGPEFLTYFQNEAQLDKSGLPSDRFFAERPEGSVSTLKIQRTQQEDSAVYLCASSLRRTLTDTQYFGPGTRLTVL.

This clonotype appeared many times. The CDR3 DNA reads TGTGCCAGCAGTTACGAAGGCGGGGGGGCCCCTTACAATGAGCAGTTCTTC. This gives the protein CASSYEGGGAPYNEQFF. This chain joins TRBV6-5 and TRBJ2-1, with 9 bases matching TRBD2. The germline V gene has CDR1 MNHEY and CDR2 SVGAGI. The CDR3 loop spans 17 amino acids. V lost 2 bases, J lost 4 bases, and 9 bases stayed unmatched.

The rearrangement joins TRBV12-3 or TRBV12-4 to TRBJ2-3, with TRBD2 identical over 8 bases. J gave up 6 bases and V 6 bases, and 11 bases lay outside the gene matches. The CDR3 has 15 residues. CDR3 bases: TGTGCCAGCAGAACGGGGGGGGCCTTCACGGATACGCAGTATTTT. Protein: CASRTGGAFTDTQYF.

This clonotype was recorded many times. The V gene is TRBV20-1, the J gene TRBJ1-6; tentatively, D is TRBD1 (6 bases). Per germline, CDR1 DFQATT and CDR2 SNEGSKA (reference sequence). Trimming removed 0 bases from V and 10 bases from J, with 13 bases in between. The CDR3 extends over 14 amino acids. The CDR3 sequence is CSARDARGSSPLHF. Here the CDR3 DNA reads TGCAGTGCTAGAGATGCCAGGGGTTCCTCACCCCTCCACTTT.